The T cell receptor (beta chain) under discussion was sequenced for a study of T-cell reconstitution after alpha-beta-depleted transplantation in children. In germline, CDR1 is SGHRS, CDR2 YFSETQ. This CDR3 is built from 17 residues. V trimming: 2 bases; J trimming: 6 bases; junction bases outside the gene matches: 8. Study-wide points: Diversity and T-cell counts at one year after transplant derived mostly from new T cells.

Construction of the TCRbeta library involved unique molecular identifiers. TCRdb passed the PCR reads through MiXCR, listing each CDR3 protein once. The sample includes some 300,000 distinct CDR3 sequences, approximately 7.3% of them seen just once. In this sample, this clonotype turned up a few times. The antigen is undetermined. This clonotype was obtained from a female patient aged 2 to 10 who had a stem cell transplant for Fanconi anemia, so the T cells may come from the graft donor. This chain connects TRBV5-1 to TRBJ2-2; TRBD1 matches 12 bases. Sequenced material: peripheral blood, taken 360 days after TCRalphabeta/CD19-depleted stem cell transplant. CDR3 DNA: TGCGCCAGCAGCTTACAGCCGGGACAGGGGGCCTCCGGGGAGCTGTTTTTT. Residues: CASSLQPGQGASGELFF.